This T cell receptor beta chain was recorded in a study of cytomegalovirus exposure and HLA in healthy donors. It was with 60 Vbeta and 13 Jbeta primers that the PCR ran. The method was immunoSEQ multiplex PCR; TCRdb's version includes in-frame clones alone and lacks a portion of them. The sample yields about 160,000 clones, less than 85% seen once. Concerning this clone: What it binds is unknown.

The CDR3 is 14 residues long. The trim removed 3 bases at V and 8 bases at J, leaving 5 bases unmatched. The V gene's germline CDR1 is SEHNR and CDR2 FQNEAQ (reference sequence). The study's findings and limits: An analysis was carried out at a later point. It showed that HLA-associated TCR beta chains were more clonally expanded than equally common non-associated chains. Follow-up analysis found HLA locus-dependent TCR association rates, highest for DRB1 and lowest for HLA-C.

The source of this sequence is a man aged 35-49 years in good health and CMV-seronegative. The chain is built from TRBV7-9 and TRBJ2-1, with 9 bases matching TRBD2. The material sequenced was PBMCs. CDR3 nucleotide sequence: TGTGCCAGCAGCTTTGGCGGGGGGGCGGATGAGCAGTTCTTC. Amino acids: CASSFGGGADEQFF. Full variable domain (rest looked up from reference TRBV7-9 and TRBJ2-1): DTGVSQNPRHKITKRGQNVTFRCDPISEHNRLYWYRQTLGQGPEFLTYFQNEAQLEKSRLLSDRFSAERPKGSFSTLEIQRTEQGDSAMYLCASSFGGGADEQFFGPGTRLTVL.